Listed here is a single TCR beta chain. The antigen remains unidentified. Thymus was obtained from resections taken during corrective heart surgery. The sample donors, healthy Finnish infants, were having corrective surgery for congenital heart defects. TCRdb's table, derived via immunoSEQ multiplex PCR, lists solely in-frame clones and lacks some. The sample contains about 78,000 clones, 90% to 97% of which appear only once. The CDR3 consists of 14 residues. Trimming took off 5 bases at V and 6 bases at J, with 13 bases between the two ends. Germline V gene lookup returns CDR1 LNHDA and CDR2 SQIVND (reference sequence). The sample belongs to a study of human thymus T cells. Overall study findings and caveats: Related research has reported that thymic repertoires overlap highly among unrelated individuals. There appeared to be biased usage of V and J genes in thymic and blood repertoires.

The source material was thymus tissue. The chain carries TRBV19 and TRBJ1-4; TRBD1 might be the D (5 bases). The TCR originated in a boy in the first two years of life with a congenital heart defect but otherwise immunologically healthy. The DNA for the CDR3 is TGTGCCAGTAGTGCTCGGGGGAGAGATGAAAAACTGTTTTTT. It yields the protein CASSARGRDEKLFF.